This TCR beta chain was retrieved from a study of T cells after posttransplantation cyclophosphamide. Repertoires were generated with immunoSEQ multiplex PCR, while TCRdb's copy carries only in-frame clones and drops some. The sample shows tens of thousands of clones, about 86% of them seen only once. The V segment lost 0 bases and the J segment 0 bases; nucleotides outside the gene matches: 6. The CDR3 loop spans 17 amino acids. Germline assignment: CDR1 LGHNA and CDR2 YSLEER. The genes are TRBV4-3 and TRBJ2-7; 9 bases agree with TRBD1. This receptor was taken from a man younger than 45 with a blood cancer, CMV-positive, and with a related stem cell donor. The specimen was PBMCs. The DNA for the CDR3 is TGCGCCAGCAGCCAAGAAAAGACAGGGGGAAGCTCCTACGAGCAGTACTTC. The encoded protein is CASSQEKTGGSSYEQYF.